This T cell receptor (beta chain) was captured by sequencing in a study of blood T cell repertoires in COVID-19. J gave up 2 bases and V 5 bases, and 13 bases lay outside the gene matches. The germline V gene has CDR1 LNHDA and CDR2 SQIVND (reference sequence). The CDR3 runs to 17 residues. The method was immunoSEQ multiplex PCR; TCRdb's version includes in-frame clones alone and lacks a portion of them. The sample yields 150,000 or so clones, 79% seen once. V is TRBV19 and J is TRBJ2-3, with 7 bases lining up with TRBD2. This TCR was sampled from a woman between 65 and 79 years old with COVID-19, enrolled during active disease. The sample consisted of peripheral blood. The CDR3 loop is CASSPRGGGPLTDTQYF. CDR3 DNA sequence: TGTGCCAGTAGTCCTCGTGGCGGGGGACCACTCACAGATACGCAGTATTTT.